The 8 T cell receptor beta chains below all came from one sample that was sequenced in a study of shared clonotypes between healthy human individuals. Data came from immunoSEQ multiplex PCR; TCRdb stores just in-frame clones and leaves some out. The repertoire holds roughly 2,000,000 clones, with just under 95% as singletons. Naive CD8 isolation took CD45RO-negative cells positively selected for CCR7 and excluded terminally differentiated effector memory CD45RA+ cells. Input material: naive CD8+ T cells sorted from blood. These receptors came from a man younger than 35 in good health.

Note on this clone: Other nucleotide sequences in the sample specify the same CDR3. The chain carries TRBV28 and TRBJ2-7; D possibly uses TRBD1 or TRBD2 (5 bases each). Trimming stripped 2 bases from V and 1 base from J, with 6 bases between. The CDR3 runs to 13 residues. Germline CDR1 is MDHEN and CDR2 is SYDVKM. The CDR3 loop is CASSLGGSYEQYF. The CDR3 bases are TGTGCCAGCAGTTTAGGGGGTTCCTACGAGCAGTACTTC.

The chain links TRBV27 to TRBJ1-1; tentatively, D is TRBD1 (5 bases). CDR3 size: 16 residues. Looked up from germline, CDR1 is MNHEY and CDR2 is SMNVEV (reference sequence). Trimming stripped 3 bases from V and 0 bases from J, with 14 bases between. The CDR3: CASSFFPEGMNTEAFF. In DNA, the CDR3 is TGTGCCAGCAGTTTTTTCCCCGAGGGGATGAACACTGAAGCTTTCTTT.

This chain links TRBV5-6 with TRBJ2-7; D is ambiguous. Trimming cost V 2 bases and J 0 bases, with 6 bases left between them. CDR1 is SGHDT and CDR2 is YYEEEE in the germline V gene. This CDR3 comprises 13 residues. The CDR3 region is CASSFIFSYEQYF. CDR3 DNA: TGTGCCAGCAGCTTCATCTTCTCCTACGAGCAGTACTTC.

The chain uses TRBV10-3 and TRBJ1-2, with D maybe TRBD1 (5 bases). The germline V and J ends were trimmed by 6 bases and 4 bases, with 15 bases remaining between them. Per germline, CDR1 ENHRY and CDR2 SYGVKD. This CDR3 is built from 14 residues. DNA for the CDR3: TGTGCCATCAGGGGGGAAGACAGACCCTATGGCTACACCTTC. Translation gives CAIRGEDRPYGYTF.

The rearrangement links TRBV28 to TRBJ1-1; TRBD1 matches 7 bases. Germline CDR1 is MDHEN and CDR2 is SYDVKM. The ends lost 7 bases at V and 0 bases at J; junction bases unmatched: 5. The CDR3 runs to 14 residues. The CDR3 DNA is TGTGCCAGCACCATACAGGGGATGAACACTGAAGCTTTCTTT. Its translation is CASTIQGMNTEAFF. Full variable domain (remainder filled in from reference TRBV28 and TRBJ1-1): DVKVTQSSRYLVKRTGEKVFLECVQDMDHENMFWYRQDPGLGLRLIYFSYDVKMKEKGDIPEGYSVSREKKERFSLILESASTNQTSMYLCASTIQGMNTEAFFGQGTRLTVV.

The chain carries TRBV28 and TRBJ1-2, with a possible D match to TRBD1 (5 bases). Germline CDR1 and CDR2: MDHEN and SYDVKM. Trimming took 3 bases from V and 7 from J, leaving 15 bases between them. The CDR3 extends over 14 amino acids. CDR3 protein: CASSFGTVLGGYTF. DNA for the CDR3: TGTGCCAGCAGTTTCGGGACGGTGCTGGGTGGCTACACCTTC.

CDR3 protein: CASSLGYGGAYEQYF. The CDR3 DNA sequence: TGCGCCAGCAGCTTGGGGTACGGGGGTGCTTACGAGCAGTACTTC. The chain links TRBV5-1 to TRBJ2-7, with a tentative D call TRBD2 (6 bases). V shed 0 bases and J shed 4 bases, with 14 bases lying between them. CDR1 is SGHRS, CDR2 YFSETQ, per germline. The CDR3 extends over 15 amino acids.

The V and J genes are TRBV19 and TRBJ2-7; 8 bases align to TRBD2. V trimming: 5 bases; J trimming: 3 bases; junction bases outside the gene matches: 6. Germline assignment: CDR1 LNHDA and CDR2 SQIVND (reference sequence). CDR3 length: 14 amino acids. CDR3 loop: CASSLAGSDYEQYF. In DNA form, the CDR3 reads TGTGCCAGTAGTTTAGCGGGATCAGACTACGAGCAGTACTTC.